This TCR beta chain was sequenced in a study of T cell clones after liver transplantation. The overall study: Tolerance: complete withdrawal held at least one year, liver enzymes staying within twice normal. The study's findings and limits: The donor-reactive repertoire was only partly measurable in a couple of subjects, lacking donor cells.

Some clones are missing from TCRdb's copy, which holds only in-frame ones; the method was immunoSEQ multiplex PCR. This table holds roughly 70,000 clones, around 80% found once. The CDR3 has 20 amino acids. Concerning this clone: Its cognate antigen is unknown.

The gene calls are TRBV12-2 and TRBJ2-1; TRBD2, the table's D call, lacks a check against the DNA. TRBV12-2 is classified as a pseudogene. The specimen comprised CD4+ T cells from blood, sampled before liver transplant. The receptor was derived from a human donor who received a liver transplant. The DNA for the CDR3 is TGTGCAAGTCGCCTTATGGGGCAATATGGGCTAGCGGGACGCGACAATGAGCAGTTCTTC. Its protein is CASRLMGQYGLAGRDNEQFF.